The 30 T cell receptor beta chains below were found in one sample sequenced in a study of CD8 T cells in ankylosing spondylitis. TCRdb recomputed calls from the 5' RACE reads with MiXCR, one row per CDR3 protein. In the table there are some 29,000 distinct CDR3 sequences, around 7.2% of which are singletons. The specimen was blood, either unsorted or a sorted T cell fraction (not recorded which). Source of these receptors: a male donor with ankylosing spondylitis or in good health (not recorded which).

This clonotype was recorded at least ten times. The rearrangement uses TRBV12-3 or TRBV12-4 and TRBJ1-3; a possible D gene is TRBD1 (5 bases). The CDR3 extends over 14 amino acids. Trimming left V 5 bases short and J 0 bases short, with 8 bases between. The CDR3 DNA sequence: TGTGCCAGCAGTAGACAGCTCTCTGGAAACACCATATATTTT. This gives the protein CASSRQLSGNTIYF.

This clonotype is deemed medium-sized. This rearrangement joins TRBV5-1 to TRBJ2-5; D call uncertain. Trimming shortened V by 0 bases and J by 5 bases, and 5 bases separated the two germline ends. Per germline, CDR1 SGHRS and CDR2 YFSETQ. This CDR3 has 12 residues. CDR3 in amino acids: CASSLAWETQYF. CDR3 nucleotides: TGCGCCAGCAGCTTGGCCTGGGAGACCCAGTACTTC. Drawing the rest from reference TRBV5-1 and TRBJ2-5, the complete variable domain is KAGVTQTPRYLIKTRGQQVTLSCSPISGHRSVSWYQQTPGQGLQFLFEYFSETQRNKGNFPGRFSGRQFSNSRSEMNVSTLELGDSALYLCASSLAWETQYFGPGTRLLVL.

This clonotype was found many times. The genes are TRBV15 and TRBJ1-1; a possible D gene is TRBD1 (5 bases). The germline V gene encodes CDR1 LNHNV and CDR2 YYDKDF (reference sequence). CDR3 size: 15 residues. V lost 0 bases, J lost 1 base, and 9 bases lay in between. CDR3 in amino acids: CATSRDMGGNTEAFF. CDR3 bases: TGTGCCACCAGCAGAGATATGGGGGGGAACACTGAAGCTTTCTTT.

This clonotype was detected many times. This rearrangement joins TRBV7-2 to TRBJ2-2; 8 positions match TRBD1. Trimming at V came to 5 bases and at J to 3 bases, leaving 5 bases not matched to a gene. Germline CDR1 is SGHTA and CDR2 is FQGNSA. The CDR3 is made up of 15 amino acids. CDR3 sequence: CASSASQGDTGELFF. Written as DNA, the CDR3 is TGTGCCAGCAGCGCATCACAGGGGGACACCGGGGAGCTGTTTTTT.

This clonotype has ten or more counts. The gene calls are TRBV20-1 and TRBJ2-3; the D gene is possibly TRBD2 (5 bases). This CDR3 is built from 14 residues. Trimming shortened V by 0 bases and J by 0 bases, and 7 bases separated the two germline ends. Germline-derived CDR1 and CDR2 are DFQATT and SNEGSKA (reference sequence). CDR3 residues: CSARDSGSTDTQYF. The CDR3 nucleotides are TGCAGTGCTAGAGACAGCGGCAGCACAGATACGCAGTATTTT.

In this sample, this clonotype turned up many times. The CDR3 loop reads CASSLGQSAYEQYF. The CDR3 nucleotides are TGTGCCAGCAGCTTAGGTCAGAGCGCCTACGAGCAGTACTTC. The rearrangement links TRBV7-2 to TRBJ2-7; D is undetermined. CDR1 is SGHTA, CDR2 FQGNSA, per germline. This CDR3 has 14 amino acids. The V gene lost 1 base and the J gene lost 2 bases, with 9 bases spanning the gap.

The chain combines TRBV20-1 with TRBJ2-3; D not certain. Trimming shortened V by 3 bases and J by 6 bases, and 4 bases separated the two germline ends. The CDR3 spans 10 residues. Germline lookup yields CDR1 DFQATT and CDR2 SNEGSKA (reference sequence). This CDR3 is CSASFDTQYF. The CDR3 DNA sequence: TGCAGTGCTAGTTTCGATACGCAGTATTTT.

This clonotype was recorded at least ten times. The chain joins TRBV20-1 to TRBJ1-1, with D perhaps matching TRBD1 (5 bases). Trimming stripped 3 bases from V and 1 base from J, with 9 bases between. The CDR3 spans 13 residues. The germline V gene encodes CDR1 DFQATT and CDR2 SNEGSKA (reference sequence). CDR3: CSASVQGNTEAFF. CDR3 nucleotides: TGCAGTGCTAGCGTTCAGGGGAACACTGAAGCTTTCTTT.

This clonotype was observed many times. The V and J genes are TRBV5-1 and TRBJ2-7; 7 bases align to TRBD1. Germline assignment: CDR1 SGHRS and CDR2 YFSETQ. The CDR3 has 16 residues. Trimming at V came to 5 bases and at J to 4 bases, leaving 15 bases not matched to a gene. The CDR3: CASRRYFRGKEYEQYF. The CDR3 region has the DNA TGCGCCAGCAGACGTTACTTCAGGGGGAAAGAGTACGAGCAGTACTTC.

This chain joins TRBV2 and TRBJ1-6, with 9 bases fitting TRBD1. Germline CDR1 SNHLY, CDR2 FYNNEI. Germline trimming cut 5 bases from V and 7 bases from J; bases unmatched to any gene: 9. The CDR3 runs to 16 residues. The CDR3 spells CASSTPGTGLNSPLHF. The DNA of the CDR3 is TGTGCCAGCAGTACCCCCGGGACAGGGTTAAATTCACCCCTCCACTTT. Supplemented by reference TRBV2 and TRBJ1-6, the full variable domain reads EPEVTQTPSHQVTQMGQEVILRCVPISNHLYFYWYRQILGQKVEFLVSFYNNEISEKSEIFDDQFSVERPDGSNFTLKIRSTKLEDSAMYFCASSTPGTGLNSPLHFGNGTRLTVT.

This clonotype was counted ten times or more. The chain has TRBV2 and TRBJ2-7, with no clear D. In germline, CDR1 is SNHLY, CDR2 FYNNEI. Trimming stripped 8 bases from V and 0 bases from J, with 11 bases between. The CDR3 contains 13 residues. CDR3 DNA: TGTGCCAGCGAGGCGGAGAGCTCCTACGAGCAGTACTTC. Translating it yields CASEAESSYEQYF.

This clonotype was recorded many times. The gene calls are TRBV6-1 and TRBJ1-5; D may be TRBD1 (5 bases). V lost 6 bases, J lost 4 bases, and 19 bases lay in between. From germline, CDR1 is MNHNS and CDR2 SASEGT. The CDR3 runs to 16 residues. The chain's CDR3 is CASSSRGSVGNQPQHF. The CDR3, as DNA: TGTGCCAGCAGCTCCCGGGGCTCCGTGGGAAATCAGCCCCAGCATTTT.

By proportion, this clonotype is medium-sized. The chain employs TRBV12-3 or TRBV12-4 and TRBJ2-4; no firm D call. Trimming removed 8 bases from V and 0 bases from J, with 5 bases in between. The CDR3 has 12 amino acids. CDR3 in DNA: TGTGCCAGCGGATTAGCCAAAAACATTCAGTACTTC. Translation gives CASGLAKNIQYF.

In its sample, this clonotype was seen many times. The V gene is TRBV29-1, the J gene TRBJ2-7, with D perhaps matching TRBD1 or TRBD2 (5 bases each). Trimming took 6 bases from V and 9 from J, leaving 18 bases between them. The CDR3 totals 12 residues. CDR1 and CDR2 from the germline V gene are SQVTM and ANQGSEA. The CDR3 loop is CSVGTVGLGQYF. The CDR3, as DNA: TGCAGCGTAGGGACGGTGGGTCTGGGGCAGTACTTC.

This clonotype was recorded at least ten times. The V call is TRBV12-3 or TRBV12-4, the J call TRBJ1-5; TRBD1 agrees at 7 bases. The CDR3 contains 15 residues. V gave up 2 bases and J gave up 4 bases; unmatched junction bases: 5. In DNA, the CDR3 is TGTGCCAGCAGTTTAACGGGGACAGCTAATCAGCCCCAGCATTTT. Amino acids: CASSLTGTANQPQHF.

This chain joins TRBV19 and TRBJ2-2, with 7 nucleotides matching TRBD1. Germline V gene lookup returns CDR1 LNHDA and CDR2 SQIVND (reference sequence). The CDR3 has 12 amino acids. With 8 bases clipped from V and 6 bases from J, the junction kept 3 bases outside the gene matches. CDR3 bases: TGTGCCAGTTTTCAGGGGGCCGGGGAGCTGTTTTTT. Protein sequence: CASFQGAGELFF.

This clonotype was counted at least ten times. The chain is built from TRBV5-6 and TRBJ2-5; D not certain. The CDR3 totals 11 residues. Trimming cost V 2 bases and J 4 bases, with 3 bases left between them. CDR1 SGHDT and CDR2 YYEEEE come from the germline V gene. CDR3: CASSFGETQYF. CDR3 coding DNA: TGTGCCAGCAGCTTCGGAGAGACCCAGTACTTC.

This clonotype was counted at least ten times. The V call is TRBV11-1, the J call TRBJ2-2; D remains ambiguous. Germline-derived CDR1 and CDR2 are SGHAT and FQDESV (reference sequence). Trimming removed 2 bases at V and 1 base at J, with 8 bases between. The CDR3 sequence is 15 residues long. In DNA form, the CDR3 reads TGTGCCAGCAGCTTAAGCCGGCAGAACACCGGGGAGCTGTTTTTT. Amino acid sequence: CASSLSRQNTGELFF.

This clonotype has a count of ten or more. The V call is TRBV7-6, the J call TRBJ2-7; D unclear. The germline V gene encodes CDR1 SGHVS and CDR2 FNYEAQ. Trimming stripped 5 bases from V and 2 bases from J, with 10 bases between. This CDR3 is built from 13 residues. DNA of the CDR3: TGTGCCAGCAGCCGTCTATCTACCTACGAGCAGTACTTC. This codes for CASSRLSTYEQYF.

Relative to its sample, this clonotype is medium-sized. The chain carries TRBV20-1 and TRBJ2-1, with D possibly TRBD2 on 6 matching bases. The germline V and J ends were trimmed by 5 bases and 6 bases, with 14 bases remaining between them. The germline CDR1 and CDR2 sequences are DFQATT and SNEGSKA (reference sequence). The CDR3 contains 13 residues. Written as DNA, the CDR3 is TGCAGTGCTCCCTTTAGCGGAGGCAATGAGCAGTTCTTC. The encoded protein is CSAPFSGGNEQFF.

V gene TRBV10-3 combines with J gene TRBJ1-2; D possibly corresponds to TRBD1 (6 bases). V lost 2 bases, J lost 5 bases, and 6 bases lay in between. The CDR3 is made up of 12 amino acids. Germline values: CDR1 ENHRY, CDR2 SYGVKD. The DNA for the CDR3 is TGTGCCATCAGTGAGACAGGGTATGGCTACACCTTC. It yields the protein CAISETGYGYTF.

This clonotype has a count of ten or more. The V gene is TRBV5-1, the J gene TRBJ2-5; the match to TRBD2 covers 9 bases. Germline CDR1 reads SGHRS; CDR2 reads YFSETQ. The trim removed 0 bases at V and 5 bases at J, leaving 5 bases unmatched. This CDR3 has 15 residues. CDR3 region: CASSLEGLAGETQYF. In DNA form, the CDR3 reads TGCGCCAGCAGCTTGGAGGGACTAGCTGGGGAGACCCAGTACTTC.

This clonotype was observed at least ten times. The rearrangement links TRBV28 to TRBJ2-7; 7 bases map to TRBD1. The germline CDR1 and CDR2 sequences are MDHEN and SYDVKM. The CDR3 has 14 residues. The ends lost 5 bases at V and 3 bases at J; junction bases unmatched: 7. DNA of the CDR3: TGTGCCAGCAGTACGACAGGGTCTTTCTACGAGCAGTACTTC. Encoded protein: CASSTTGSFYEQYF.

In its sample, this clonotype was seen many times. The V call is TRBV10-3, the J call TRBJ2-7, with 14 nucleotides matching TRBD2. Germline V gives CDR1 ENHRY, CDR2 SYGVKD. The V and J ends lost 6 bases and 3 bases, in that order; junction bases with no gene match: 10. CDR3 length: 17 amino acids. For the CDR3, the DNA is TGTGCCATCAGCGGACTAGCGGGAGGAGATAACCTCTACGAGCAGTACTTC. It translates to CAISGLAGGDNLYEQYF.

This clonotype came up many times. The chain recombines TRBV7-9 with TRBJ1-4; 8 nucleotides match TRBD1. Trimming removed 6 bases from V and 8 bases from J; junction bases left unmatched: 8. The CDR3 contains 14 residues. Germline loops: CDR1 SEHNR, CDR2 FQNEAQ (reference sequence). The chain's CDR3 is CASRSDRVGEKLFF. The CDR3 nucleotides are TGTGCCAGCAGATCGGACAGGGTCGGCGAAAAACTGTTTTTT.

The rearrangement joins TRBV21-1 to TRBJ2-3. TRBV21-1 represents a pseudogene. The CDR3 is made up of 14 amino acids. The CDR3 spells CASSKQGAPDTQYF. The DNA of the CDR3 is TGTGCCAGCAGCAAACAAGGAGCCCCAGATACGCAGTATTTT.

This clonotype was recorded many times. CDR3 DNA sequence: TGTGCCATCTCCGGGACAGGTGGTCTCGCTGGGGGCTACACCTTC. Translated, it gives CAISGTGGLAGGYTF. The chain couples TRBV12-3 or TRBV12-4 to TRBJ1-2; TRBD1 matches 8 bases. J lost 8 bases, V lost 10 bases, and 18 bases had no gene match. The CDR3 contains 15 residues.

This clonotype came up many times. The rearrangement joins TRBV20-1 to TRBJ2-3, with 7 bases aligning to TRBD1. V dropped 2 bases and J dropped 2; count of bases not matched to a gene: 10. The CDR3 totals 16 residues. Germline V gene lookup returns CDR1 DFQATT and CDR2 SNEGSKA (reference sequence). CDR3 region: CSARTHAGGATDTQYF. CDR3 in DNA: TGCAGTGCTAGAACCCACGCAGGGGGTGCCACAGATACGCAGTATTTT.

The table lists this clonotype with many counts. The CDR3 DNA follows: TGTGCCAGCAGTACATACAGGGGTTCCTTCGGGACTGAAGCTTTCTTT. This sequence encodes CASSTYRGSFGTEAFF. The genes are TRBV27 and TRBJ1-1; 7 bases match TRBD1. Germline CDR1 reads MNHEY; CDR2 reads SMNVEV (reference sequence). V shed 5 bases and J 5 bases; nucleotides not matched to a gene: 14. CDR3 length: 16 amino acids.

This clonotype occurred many times. The rearrangement joins TRBV20-1 to TRBJ2-5; a weak D match, TRBD2 (5 bases). With 3 bases removed from V and 4 bases from J, the gap between germline ends came to 18 bases. Germline V gives CDR1 DFQATT, CDR2 SNEGSKA (reference sequence). The CDR3 contains 15 residues. In nucleotides, the CDR3 is TGCAGTGCTAGGTCGTCCGCGGGCCGGGGAGAGACCCAGTACTTC. It specifies CSARSSAGRGETQYF.